This TCR beta chain emerged from a study of PD-L1 blockade in urothelial cancer. Background on the study: Blood yielded a median of roughly 140,000 T cells per sample.

Sequencing used immunoSEQ multiplex PCR; TCRdb keeps in-frame clones, though not all of them. Found here are 50,000 to 55,000 clones, roughly 91% of them singletons; the top ten hold about 2.6%. The time point is: peripheral blood 6 weeks after treatment start. Trimming removed 6 bases at V and 0 bases at J, with 15 bases between. The CDR3 contains 16 residues. CDR1 WNHNN and CDR2 SYGVQD come from the germline V gene (reference sequence). The chain uses TRBV10-1 and TRBJ2-1; D possibly corresponds to TRBD2 (5 bases). This receptor was taken from a man in his 60s with urothelial cancer. Sequences were derived from PBMCs, sampled around atezolizumab (anti-PD-L1) treatment. CDR3 coding DNA: TGCGCCAGCAGCCTGGGCGCGGGCCCCTCCTACAATGAGCAGTTCTTC. Translating gives CASSLGAGPSYNEQFF.